This passage covers 6 T cell receptor beta chains from one sample sequenced in a study of blood T cells in healthy people across ages. Primers used in a second PCR of roughly 7 to 12 cycles were a sample-barcoded 5' primer and a J-beta primer mix. TCRdb used MiXCR to reprocess the 5' RACE reads, holding one entry per CDR3 protein. The sample carries around 780,000 distinct CDR3 sequences, roughly 50% recorded once. Specimen: blood. The receptor source for this set is a man aged 35 to 55 in good health.

The chain joins TRBV27 to TRBJ2-1; D call uncertain. Per the germline V gene, CDR1 is MNHEY and CDR2 is SMNVEV (reference sequence). Trimming took 5 bases from V and 2 from J, leaving 10 bases between them. This CDR3 comprises 14 residues. In nucleotides, the CDR3 is TGTGCCAGCAGTGAGACAAGCCCCTACAATGAGCAGTTCTTC. It yields the protein CASSETSPYNEQFF.

The chain carries TRBV24-1 and TRBJ2-3; 12 bases line up with TRBD1. The CDR3 covers 18 residues. The ends lost 0 bases at V and 5 bases at J; junction bases unmatched: 8. The germline V gene has CDR1 KGHDR and CDR2 SFDVKD. In DNA, the CDR3 is TGTGCCACCAGTGATTTGGGGGGGGGGACAGGGGGCAAAGATACGCAGTATTTT. As protein: CATSDLGGGTGGKDTQYF.

This chain joins TRBV5-1 and TRBJ2-4; TRBD1 or TRBD2 may be the D gene (5 bases each). Judging by the DNA end, TRBJ2-7 fits better; the J call may be wrong. This CDR3 is 16 amino acids long. Germline CDR1 reads SGHRS; CDR2 reads YFSETQ. In DNA form, the CDR3 reads TGCGCCAGCAGCTTGGACGGGACCCTAAAGACCTACGAGCAGTACTTC. This codes for CASSLDGTLKTYEQYF.

This chain uses TRBV12-3 or TRBV12-4 with TRBJ2-7; 7 bases are a match to TRBD2. J was trimmed by 3 bases and V by 4 bases; bases with no gene match: 6. This CDR3 comprises 14 residues. CDR3 DNA sequence: TGTGCCAGCAGTTATGGGGGGGACCGCTACGAGCAGTACTTC. Translating gives CASSYGGDRYEQYF.

The chain is built from TRBV20-1 and TRBJ2-1; D gene ambiguous. The CDR3 is 16 residues long. Trimming left V 6 bases short and J 2 bases short, with 20 bases between. The germline V gene encodes CDR1 DFQATT and CDR2 SNEGSKA (reference sequence). The CDR3 loop reads CSANFLGLDTYNEQFF. CDR3 DNA sequence: TGCAGTGCCAACTTTTTGGGCCTAGACACCTACAATGAGCAGTTCTTC.

The chain uses TRBV7-9 and TRBJ2-1; the D gene could be TRBD1 or TRBD2 (5 bases each). Trimming removed 1 base at V and 6 bases at J, with 13 bases between. The CDR3 runs 15 residues. CDR1 is SEHNR and CDR2 is FQNEAQ in the germline V gene (reference sequence). This chain's CDR3 is CASSLVEAGTNEQFF. The CDR3 DNA reads as TGTGCCAGCAGCTTAGTTGAGGCAGGGACCAATGAGCAGTTCTTC.